The 23 T cell receptor beta chains below come from one sample, sequenced in a study of siplizumab effects on memory and regulatory T cells. Profiling relied on immunoSEQ multiplex PCR, and the TCRdb table lists in-frame clones only, not all of them. The data contain approximately 100,000 clones, around 93% of them singletons. Sequencing input: non-Treg CD4+ T cells sorted from blood. These receptors were obtained from a human donor in good health.

The chain links TRBV4-1 to TRBJ2-7; no clear D. In germline, CDR1 is MGHRA, CDR2 YSYEKL. V shed 0 bases and J shed 2 bases, with 11 bases lying between them. The CDR3 loop spans 15 amino acids. CDR3 amino acids: CASSQEGFRTYEQYF. CDR3 coding DNA: TGCGCCAGCAGCCAAGAGGGGTTTCGGACCTACGAGCAGTACTTC.

V and J are TRBV19 and TRBJ2-5; 8 bases agree with TRBD1. Trimming at V came to 4 bases and at J to 2 bases, leaving 9 bases not matched to a gene. This CDR3 comprises 16 residues. In germline, CDR1 is LNHDA, CDR2 SQIVND (reference sequence). CDR3 protein: CASSRSQGGWQETQYF. The CDR3 nucleotides read TGTGCCAGTAGTAGATCACAGGGGGGTTGGCAAGAGACCCAGTACTTC.

The gene calls are TRBV5-1 and TRBJ2-3; 10 bases are shared with TRBD1. Germline V lookup: CDR1 SGHRS, CDR2 YFSETQ. J was trimmed by 5 bases and V by 3 bases; bases with no gene match: 6. The CDR3 has 15 residues. The CDR3 sequence: CASSSGQGRGDTQYF. For the CDR3, the DNA is TGCGCCAGCAGCTCGGGACAGGGGAGGGGAGATACGCAGTATTTT.

This chain uses TRBV5-1 with TRBJ1-6; D uncertain. V lost 0 bases to trimming and J lost 3 bases, with 4 bases between them. The CDR3 is 14 residues long. Germline CDR1 and CDR2: SGHRS and YFSETQ. The DNA of the CDR3 is TGCGCCAGCAGCTTGGACAACTATAATTCACCCCTCCACTTT. It yields the protein CASSLDNYNSPLHF. The whole variable domain, remainder taken from reference TRBV5-1 and TRBJ1-6, is KAGVTQTPRYLIKTRGQQVTLSCSPISGHRSVSWYQQTPGQGLQFLFEYFSETQRNKGNFPGRFSGRQFSNSRSEMNVSTLELGDSALYLCASSLDNYNSPLHFGNGTRLTVT.

This sequence joins TRBV4-3 and TRBJ2-7, with 11 bases matching TRBD2. J gave up 3 bases and V 0 bases, and 4 bases lay outside the gene matches. The V gene's germline CDR1 is LGHNA and CDR2 YSLEER. The CDR3 consists of 16 residues. The CDR3 DNA is TGCGCCAGCAGCCAAGAGCTTACTAGCGGGAGCTACGAGCAGTACTTC. This sequence encodes CASSQELTSGSYEQYF.

This sequence joins TRBV11-2 and TRBJ2-2, with D perhaps TRBD1 or TRBD2 (5 bases each). CDR1 is SGHAT, CDR2 FQNNGV, per germline. V lost 6 bases and J lost 3, with 11 bases in between. CDR3 length: 14 residues. The CDR3 DNA reads TGTGCCAGCAGACGGGACCGATACACCGGGGAGCTGTTTTTT. It translates to CASRRDRYTGELFF. The full variable domain, rest sourced from reference TRBV11-2 and TRBJ2-2, is EAGVAQSPRYKIIEKRQSVAFWCNPISGHATLYWYQQILGQGPKLLIQFQNNGVVDDSQLPKDRFSAERLKGVDSTLKIQPAKLEDSAVYLCASRRDRYTGELFFGEGSRLTVL.

There are a few counts of this clone. This chain uses TRBV19 with TRBJ2-5; 8 nucleotides agree with TRBD1. The junction had 17 bases not matched to a gene; V was cut back by 2 bases and J by 9 bases. The CDR3 runs to 17 residues. From germline, CDR1 is LNHDA and CDR2 SQIVND (reference sequence). CDR3 DNA: TGTGCCAGTAGTATATTTTCTGCTGGGACTCTGACAGGGGCCCAGTACTTC. Its translation: CASSIFSAGTLTGAQYF.

This chain links TRBV27 with TRBJ2-3; D is perhaps TRBD1 (5 bases). CDR1 and CDR2 (germline): MNHEY, SMNVEV (reference sequence). Trimming removed 7 bases at V and 14 bases at J, with 7 bases between. The CDR3 sequence is 8 residues long. The CDR3 DNA is TGTGCCAGCACTACAGGGTATTTT. This sequence encodes CASTTGYF.

V is TRBV18 and J is TRBJ2-1, with 9 nucleotides matching TRBD1. Germline V gives CDR1 KGHSH, CDR2 LQKENI. The trim removed 2 bases at V and 6 bases at J, leaving 5 bases unmatched. CDR3 length: 15 residues. CDR3 region: CASSPSGTGSNEQFF. CDR3 DNA sequence: TGTGCCAGCTCACCATCCGGGACAGGGAGCAATGAGCAGTTCTTC.

The rearrangement joins TRBV5-4 to TRBJ2-5, with D perhaps TRBD1 or TRBD2 (5 bases each). V lost 4 bases to trimming and J lost 4 bases, with 20 bases between them. CDR1 is SGHNT, CDR2 YYREEE, per germline (reference sequence). The CDR3 covers 16 residues. CDR3 sequence reads: CASSPPGHRIGETQYF. The DNA for the CDR3 is TGTGCCAGCAGCCCTCCGGGGCACCGAATAGGAGAGACCCAGTACTTC.

This chain uses TRBV29-1 with TRBJ1-1; the D gene is possibly TRBD1 (6 bases). V lost 1 base to trimming and J lost 4 bases, with 13 bases between them. CDR3 length: 14 residues. Germline lookup yields CDR1 SQVTM and CDR2 ANQGSEA. The CDR3 here is CSVEVGTGFTEAFF. The CDR3 nucleotides are TGCAGCGTTGAAGTGGGTACAGGGTTCACTGAAGCTTTCTTT.

This chain uses TRBV4-2 with TRBJ2-5, with 11 bases fitting TRBD2. With 5 bases clipped from V and 5 bases from J, the junction kept 13 bases outside the gene matches. The CDR3 loop spans 17 amino acids. Germline V gene data show CDR1 as LGHNA and CDR2 as YNFKEQ. The CDR3 protein is CASSGGDIAGGRETQYF. The CDR3 DNA reads as TGTGCCAGCAGCGGAGGGGATATAGCGGGGGGGCGCGAGACCCAGTACTTC.

The chain has TRBV7-9 and TRBJ2-7, with D perhaps TRBD2 (6 bases). This CDR3 has 15 residues. V lost 5 bases, J lost 5 bases, and 19 bases lay in between. Germline CDR1 reads SEHNR; CDR2 reads FQNEAQ (reference sequence). The CDR3 here is CASSPKGREEDEQYF. The CDR3, as DNA: TGTGCCAGCAGCCCGAAGGGCAGGGAGGAGGACGAGCAGTACTTC.

This rearrangement joins TRBV15 to TRBJ2-7; TRBD1 matches at 9 bases. This CDR3 has 15 amino acids. Trimming cost V 4 bases and J 0 bases; bases outside gene matches: 4. Germline values: CDR1 LNHNV, CDR2 YYDKDF (reference sequence). The CDR3: CATSIGTGSSYEQYF. CDR3 sequence (DNA): TGTGCCACCAGCATAGGGACAGGGAGCTCCTACGAGCAGTACTTC.

The rearrangement links TRBV13 to TRBJ2-5; 9 bases line up with TRBD1. The germline gives CDR1 PRHDT, CDR2 FYEKMQ (reference sequence). J lost 5 bases, V lost 5 bases, and 12 bases had no gene match. The CDR3 extends over 16 amino acids. The CDR3 DNA reads TGTGCCAGCAGCCTGGGGGACAGGGAGTTGTCGGAGACCCAGTACTTC. It codes for CASSLGDRELSETQYF.

V usage is TRBV6-6 and J usage is TRBJ1-4, with D hard to call. Germline values: CDR1 MNHNY, CDR2 SVGAGI (reference sequence). V lost 2 bases to trimming and J lost 3 bases, with 10 bases between them. This CDR3 contains 15 residues. This CDR3 is CASSYEGRSNEKLFF. The CDR3, as DNA: TGTGCCAGCAGTTACGAAGGCAGGTCTAATGAAAAACTGTTTTTT.

The CDR3 loop is CASSYSDGSYNSPLHF. For the CDR3, the DNA is TGTGCCAGCAGTTACTCGGACGGCTCCTATAATTCACCCCTCCACTTT. J is TRBJ1-6 and V is TRBV6-5, with unresolved D. Germline V CDR1 and CDR2: MNHEY, SVGAGI. Trimming took off 0 bases at V and 0 bases at J, with 6 bases between the two ends. This CDR3 comprises 16 residues.

A few counts support this clone. This chain uses TRBV10-2 with TRBJ2-5, with TRBD1 matching 8 bases. Germline CDR1 and CDR2: WSHSY and SAAADI. CDR3 length: 13 residues. The J segment lost 7 bases and the V segment lost 6 bases, leaving 7 bases of the junction unmatched. CDR3 bases: TGCGCCAGCAGAGCCGGGACAGGTTTGACCCAGTACTTC. This gives the protein CASRAGTGLTQYF.

The V call is TRBV2, the J call TRBJ1-4; D uncertain. CDR3 length equals 15 residues. V was cut by 7 bases and J by 4 bases, with 16 bases left in between. Germline assignment: CDR1 SNHLY and CDR2 FYNNEI. The chain's CDR3 is CASKDLTLLNEKLFF. CDR3 bases: TGTGCCAGCAAGGACTTGACCCTCCTTAATGAAAAACTGTTTTTT.

The sample holds one count of this clone. The chain couples TRBV5-6 to TRBJ1-6, with D perhaps TRBD1 (5 bases). Per germline, CDR1 SGHDT and CDR2 YYEEEE. The V end was cut by 5 bases, the J end by 0 bases, with 15 bases between. CDR3 length: 17 residues. The CDR3 here is CASSWGLQSSYNSPLHF. CDR3 coding DNA: TGTGCCAGCAGTTGGGGACTTCAAAGCTCCTATAATTCACCCCTCCACTTT.

The chain combines TRBV4-2 with TRBJ2-1; 8 bases line up with TRBD2. V gave up 3 bases and J gave up 0 bases; unmatched junction bases: 13. Germline V lookup: CDR1 LGHNA, CDR2 YNFKEQ. CDR3 length: 19 residues. CDR3 bases: TGTGCCAGCAGCCAGGAGGCGGGGGGCATCTCGAGCTCCTACAATGAGCAGTTCTTC. Translated, it gives CASSQEAGGISSSYNEQFF.

V usage is TRBV10-2 and J usage is TRBJ2-2; D may be TRBD1 or TRBD2 (5 bases each). Trimming left V 7 bases short and J 2 bases short, with 14 bases between. Germline lookup yields CDR1 WSHSY and CDR2 SAAADI. CDR3 length: 15 residues. The DNA of the CDR3 is TGCGCCAGCATCCCCGGGACGGTAAACACCGGGGAGCTGTTTTTT. Its protein product is CASIPGTVNTGELFF.

In its sample, this clone was seen once. The chain uses TRBV27 and TRBJ1-5; 7 positions agree with TRBD1. This CDR3 contains 17 residues. With 5 bases clipped from V and 5 bases from J, the junction kept 15 bases outside the gene matches. Germline loops: CDR1 MNHEY, CDR2 SMNVEV (reference sequence). The CDR3 region is CASSPRPGRGPDQPQHF. As DNA, the CDR3 is TGTGCCAGCAGTCCCCGCCCGGGGAGGGGGCCTGATCAGCCCCAGCATTTT.